This T cell receptor (beta chain) is from a study of CD8 T cells in ankylosing spondylitis. General observations from the study: What seemed typical of ankylosing spondylitis blood was a TCR beta motif built from several highly homologous variants.

TCRdb called the 5' RACE reads again in MiXCR, with one record for every CDR3 protein. The sample contains about 90,000 distinct CDR3 sequences, around 8.3% of which appear only once. Germline loops: CDR1 SGHNT, CDR2 YENEEA. The CDR3 loop spans 16 amino acids. The J segment lost 7 bases and the V segment lost 1 base, leaving 10 bases of the junction unmatched. This clonotype was found many times. Its antigen is unknown. V gene TRBV11-3 combines with J gene TRBJ1-2, with 9 bases aligning to TRBD1. The specimen was blood, either unsorted or a sorted T cell fraction (not recorded which). This TCR was recovered from a male donor with ankylosing spondylitis. This CDR3 is CASSLGLGQGVFGYTF. The CDR3 DNA reads TGTGCCAGCAGCTTAGGACTGGGACAGGGCGTTTTTGGCTACACCTTC.